Listed here are 5 T cell receptor beta chains from one sample, sequenced in a study of T cell responses to AZD1222 COVID-19 vaccine. Only in-frame clones appear in the TCRdb table, and some are missing; sequencing was by immunoSEQ multiplex PCR. The sample contains 150,000 or so clones, roughly nine tenths of which appear only once. Here the sequenced sample was peripheral blood, taken on day 0 of MenACWY control vaccination. The origin of the receptors is an adult in good health.

J is TRBJ1-4 and V is TRBV15; D not resolved. From germline, CDR1 is LNHNV and CDR2 YYDKDF (reference sequence). The CDR3 sequence is 17 residues long. Trimming stripped 0 bases from V and 5 bases from J, with 16 bases between. CDR3 loop: CATSRDSRRQPNEKLFF. The DNA for the CDR3 is TGTGCCACCAGCAGAGATAGTCGGCGGCAGCCCAATGAAAAACTGTTTTTT.

This chain uses TRBV24-1 with TRBJ2-5; 7 bases match TRBD2. The CDR3 loop spans 14 amino acids. Germline CDR1 is KGHDR and CDR2 is SFDVKD. The V and J ends lost 2 bases and 3 bases, in that order; junction bases with no gene match: 2. The CDR3: CATSDWGGKETQYF. CDR3 nucleotides: TGTGCCACCAGTGATTGGGGGGGGAAAGAGACCCAGTACTTC.

This clone showed up just a few times. This sequence joins TRBV7-2 and TRBJ2-7; D remains ambiguous. The CDR3 sequence is 14 residues long. The V end was cut by 5 bases, the J end by 2 bases, with 13 bases between. Germline-derived CDR1 and CDR2 are SGHTA and FQGNSA. The CDR3: CASSARKFPYEQYF. The DNA of the CDR3 is TGTGCCAGCAGCGCCCGAAAATTTCCCTACGAGCAGTACTTC.

The chain carries TRBV6-5 and TRBJ1-6; the D gene is possibly TRBD1 (5 bases). The CDR3 has 15 residues. V was cut by 0 bases and J by 6 bases, with 9 bases left in between. Germline values: CDR1 MNHEY, CDR2 SVGAGI. DNA for the CDR3: TGTGCCAGCAGTTACTCCAGGGATAGTAATTCACCCCTCCACTTT. Translated: CASSYSRDSNSPLHF.

CDR3 coding DNA: TGTGCCAGCAGCCCTACGTCGACTAGCGGGAGGGACCAAGAGACCCAGTACTTC. Translation gives CASSPTSTSGRDQETQYF. The V and J genes are TRBV9 and TRBJ2-5; 14 bases map to TRBD2. Germline CDR1 reads SGDLS; CDR2 reads YYNGEE. This CDR3 spans 18 amino acids. The J segment lost 0 bases and the V segment lost 4 bases, leaving 8 bases of the junction unmatched.